The sequence of this TCR beta chain was determined in a study of T cell responses to AZD1222 COVID-19 vaccine. General study results and limits: Donors were mostly white British, more females; clonal diversity possibly underestimated. A reported finding is that nearly half of spike-specific TCRs target unmutated variant regions. Only a handful of AZD1222 recipients tested seropositive at baseline. Spike-wide vaccine-associated CD4 TCRs dominated at 160-218 and 743-854.

Clones were sequenced by immunoSEQ multiplex PCR, and TCRdb holds only the in-frame ones, with some missing. Of around 120,000 clones in the sample, 92% were seen once. The germline V and J ends were trimmed by 6 bases and 6 bases, with 8 bases remaining between them. Per germline, CDR1 SGHNT and CDR2 YENEEA. The CDR3 is 12 residues long. A note on this clone: What it binds is not known.

This receptor was taken from an adult in good health. This chain uses TRBV11-3 with TRBJ2-2, with D hard to call. Sequenced here: peripheral blood, sampled on day 0 of AZD1222 vaccination. CDR3 DNA: TGTGCCAGCAGTACCGGGCCCGGGGAGCTGTTTTTT. Protein: CASSTGPGELFF.